These 19 T cell receptor beta chains came from one sample sequenced in a study of T-cell memory formation after mild COVID-19. MiXCR was run by TCRdb on the 5' RACE reads, yielding one entry per CDR3 protein. The sample contains 280,000 or so distinct CDR3 sequences, less than 9.5% of which appear only once. Sequenced sample: PBMCs or a T cell subset sorted from them (not recorded which). Receptors originate from a man between 18 and 35 years old who had mild COVID-19 (a few samples of this study predate the infection). Cell type and time point are not known.

This clonotype was observed at least ten times. This sequence joins TRBV19 and TRBJ2-3; the match to TRBD2 covers 7 bases. This CDR3 has 15 residues. From germline, CDR1 is LNHDA and CDR2 SQIVND (reference sequence). The J segment lost 2 bases and the V segment lost 5 bases, leaving 7 bases of the junction unmatched. The chain's CDR3 is CASSFSGDYTDTQYF. CDR3 DNA: TGTGCCAGTAGTTTCAGCGGGGACTACACAGATACGCAGTATTTT. The full variable domain, completed using reference TRBV19 and TRBJ2-3, is DGGITQSPKYLFRKEGQNVTLSCEQNLNHDAMYWYRQDPGQGLRLIYYSQIVNDFQKGDIAEGYSVSREKKESFPLTVTSAQKNPTAFYLCASSFSGDYTDTQYFGPGTRLTVL.

This clonotype has only a few counts. The V gene is TRBV3-1, the J gene TRBJ2-7, with a tentative D call TRBD1 (5 bases). This CDR3 region has 14 residues. The V and J ends lost 1 base and 1 base respectively, with 8 bases between them. CDR1 and CDR2 from the germline V gene are LGHDT and YNNKEL (reference sequence). The CDR3 DNA reads TGTGCCAGCAGCCAAGGTCAGGGATCCTACGAGCAGTACGTC. Encoded protein: CASSQGQGSYEQYV.

J is TRBJ2-5 and V is TRBV5-6; tentatively, D is TRBD2 (6 bases). The V and J ends lost 4 bases and 4 bases respectively, with 14 bases between them. The CDR3 loop spans 14 amino acids. CDR1 and CDR2 (germline): SGHDT, YYEEEE. CDR3 amino acids: CASSGLRGRETQYF. The DNA for the CDR3 is TGTGCCAGCAGCGGTCTTCGGGGGAGAGAGACCCAGTACTTC.

This clonotype came up a few times. The rearrangement links TRBV29-1 to TRBJ1-5; D is perhaps TRBD1 (5 bases). This CDR3 spans 15 amino acids. Germline assignment: CDR1 SQVTM and CDR2 ANQGSEA. V was trimmed by 6 bases and J by 4 bases, leaving 19 bases between them. Written as DNA, the CDR3 is TGCAGCGTGGGGGTCGGGGTAGTACAAAATCAGCCCCAGCATTTT. Translating it yields CSVGVGVVQNQPQHF.

This sequence joins TRBV4-1 and TRBJ2-1, with D unclear. This CDR3 contains 18 residues. V was shortened by 0 bases and J by 5 bases, with 20 bases between the two germline ends. The germline V gene encodes CDR1 MGHRA and CDR2 YSYEKL. The CDR3 spells CASSQDRLAEPLDNEQFF. CDR3 nucleotide sequence: TGCGCCAGCAGCCAAGATCGGTTGGCGGAGCCTCTGGACAATGAGCAGTTCTTC.

The chain has TRBV25-1 and TRBJ2-1, with TRBD1 matching 9 bases. CDR1 and CDR2 (germline): MGHDK, SYGVNS. Unmatched junction bases numbered 7, after V lost 7 bases and J lost 6 bases. The CDR3 consists of 14 residues. Here the CDR3 reads CASKHRGQSNEQFF. The DNA for the CDR3 is TGTGCCAGCAAACACAGGGGGCAAAGCAATGAGCAGTTCTTC.

There are many counts of this clonotype. This chain joins TRBV4-2 and TRBJ2-7, with D tentatively TRBD1 (8 bases). CDR1 is LGHNA, CDR2 YNFKEQ, per germline. Trimming cost V 0 bases and J 1 base, with 16 bases left between them. The CDR3 is made up of 17 amino acids. CDR3 DNA sequence: TGTGCCAGCAGCCAAGATCCCAGGGGGCGGGGGTCCTACGAGCAGTACTTC. Its protein is CASSQDPRGRGSYEQYF.

The chain is built from TRBV11-2 and TRBJ1-2; tentative D call: TRBD1 (5 bases). The CDR3 length is 13 residues. The germline V gene has CDR1 SGHAT and CDR2 FQNNGV. V lost 4 bases to trimming and J lost 4 bases, with 10 bases between them. The CDR3 bases are TGTGCCAGCAGCTCGGACACCTTCTATGGCTACACCTTC. This gives the protein CASSSDTFYGYTF.

This clonotype was picked up many times. This chain links TRBV5-1 with TRBJ2-1, with a weak D call TRBD1 (6 bases). Germline V CDR1 and CDR2: SGHRS, YFSETQ. Trimming removed 4 bases at V and 0 bases at J, with 14 bases between. The CDR3 spans 16 residues. CDR3 loop: CASSRQTGSSYNEQFF. For the CDR3, the DNA is TGCGCCAGCAGCCGACAAACAGGGAGCTCCTACAATGAGCAGTTCTTC.

This clonotype has more than one count but fewer than ten. CDR3 DNA: TGCGCCAGCAGCATCTGGACAGGGAACGAGCAGTACTTC. It codes for CASSIWTGNEQYF. This sequence joins TRBV5-1 and TRBJ2-7; TRBD1 matches 8 bases. The CDR3 is 13 amino acids. V shed 4 bases and J 5 bases; nucleotides not matched to a gene: 5. CDR1 is SGHRS and CDR2 is YFSETQ in the germline V gene.

In its sample, this clonotype is medium-sized (0.01 to 0.1%). The chain is built from TRBV6-4 and TRBJ2-1, with 10 nucleotides matching TRBD2. V was pared by 0 bases and J by 7 bases, with 3 bases of the junction left unmatched. Looked up from germline, CDR1 is MRHNA and CDR2 is SNTAGT. The CDR3 loop spans 15 amino acids. The CDR3 here is CASSDSSGGANEQFF. CDR3 DNA sequence: TGTGCCAGCAGTGACTCGAGCGGGGGGGCAAATGAGCAGTTCTTC.

This clonotype was recorded a few times. This chain joins TRBV7-9 and TRBJ1-1; D may be TRBD1 (5 bases). This CDR3 has 14 residues. Per the germline V gene, CDR1 is SEHNR and CDR2 is FQNEAQ (reference sequence). V gave up 2 bases and J gave up 8 bases, with 15 bases separating them. The DNA of the CDR3 is TGTGCCAGCAGCTTAACAGATAGTGACAGCGAAGCTTTCTTT. This sequence encodes CASSLTDSDSEAFF. Together with reference TRBV7-9 and TRBJ1-1, the CDR3 gives the full variable domain: DTGVSQNPRHKITKRGQNVTFRCDPISEHNRLYWYRQTLGQGPEFLTYFQNEAQLEKSRLLSDRFSAERPKGSFSTLEIQRTEQGDSAMYLCASSLTDSDSEAFFGQGTRLTVV.

This clonotype has ten or more counts. The J gene is TRBJ2-3, the V gene TRBV5-1, with D possibly TRBD1 on 6 matching bases. Germline V gene sequence: CDR1 SGHRS, CDR2 YFSETQ. V was shortened by 3 bases and J by 5 bases, with 13 bases between the two germline ends. The CDR3 length is 14 residues. The CDR3 reads CASSWAGDIDTQYF. The DNA of the CDR3 is TGCGCCAGCAGCTGGGCAGGGGATATAGATACGCAGTATTTT.

This clonotype was observed at least ten times. V is TRBV12-3 or TRBV12-4 and J is TRBJ1-1, with no clear D. This CDR3 has 13 amino acids. Deletions cut 6 bases from V and 1 base from J, with 9 bases between. CDR3 residues: CASSLWGNTEAFF. The CDR3 DNA is TGTGCCAGCAGCCTCTGGGGGAACACTGAAGCTTTCTTT.

This clonotype showed up many times. CDR3 in amino acids: CASSLVRGGQFYEQYF. CDR3 nucleotide sequence: TGTGCCAGCAGCTTAGTGCGAGGGGGACAGTTCTACGAGCAGTACTTC. V and J are TRBV7-2 and TRBJ2-7; the match to TRBD1 covers 7 bases. Germline CDR1 is SGHTA and CDR2 is FQGNSA. There are 16 residues in the CDR3. Germline trimming cut 1 base from V and 3 bases from J; bases unmatched to any gene: 9.

This chain links TRBV7-9 with TRBJ2-4; D might be TRBD2 (6 bases). Looked up from germline, CDR1 is SEHNR and CDR2 is FQNEAQ (reference sequence). The CDR3 length is 16 residues. The V gene lost 3 bases and the J gene lost 0 bases, with 12 bases spanning the gap. The CDR3 reads CASSFGGSLAKNIQYF. For the CDR3, the DNA is TGTGCCAGCAGCTTTGGAGGGTCGCTAGCCAAAAACATTCAGTACTTC. The whole variable domain, filled in from reference TRBV7-9 and TRBJ2-4, reads DTGVSQNPRHKITKRGQNVTFRCDPISEHNRLYWYRQTLGQGPEFLTYFQNEAQLEKSRLLSDRFSAERPKGSFSTLEIQRTEQGDSAMYLCASSFGGSLAKNIQYFGAGTRLSVL.

This clonotype has ten or more counts. The V call is TRBV7-3, the J call TRBJ1-6; 8 bases map to TRBD1. The CDR3 runs to 18 residues. The V gene's germline CDR1 is SGHTA and CDR2 FQGTGA. The V gene end was trimmed by 0 bases and the J gene end by 6 bases; junction bases not matched to a gene: 10. The CDR3 spells CASSLTGQGATTNSPLHF. The CDR3 bases are TGTGCCAGCAGCTTAACTGGTCAGGGGGCAACAACTAATTCACCCCTCCACTTT.

Many counts were recorded for this clonotype. CDR3 amino acids: CSVEIAGVYEEQFF. CDR3 sequence (DNA): TGCAGCGTTGAAATAGCGGGGGTTTATGAGGAGCAGTTCTTC. The chain links TRBV29-1 to TRBJ2-1, with 9 nucleotides matching TRBD2. The V gene end was trimmed by 2 bases and the J gene end by 10 bases; junction bases not matched to a gene: 9. The CDR3 extends over 14 amino acids. Germline values: CDR1 SQVTM, CDR2 ANQGSEA.

The chain carries TRBV12-3 or TRBV12-4 and TRBJ1-5; D remains unclear. V lost 5 bases and J lost 7, with 15 bases in between. This CDR3 comprises 14 residues. The CDR3, as DNA: TGTGCCAGCAGTCGTTTAGGTACCGCCCAGCCCCAGCATTTT. Protein sequence: CASSRLGTAQPQHF.